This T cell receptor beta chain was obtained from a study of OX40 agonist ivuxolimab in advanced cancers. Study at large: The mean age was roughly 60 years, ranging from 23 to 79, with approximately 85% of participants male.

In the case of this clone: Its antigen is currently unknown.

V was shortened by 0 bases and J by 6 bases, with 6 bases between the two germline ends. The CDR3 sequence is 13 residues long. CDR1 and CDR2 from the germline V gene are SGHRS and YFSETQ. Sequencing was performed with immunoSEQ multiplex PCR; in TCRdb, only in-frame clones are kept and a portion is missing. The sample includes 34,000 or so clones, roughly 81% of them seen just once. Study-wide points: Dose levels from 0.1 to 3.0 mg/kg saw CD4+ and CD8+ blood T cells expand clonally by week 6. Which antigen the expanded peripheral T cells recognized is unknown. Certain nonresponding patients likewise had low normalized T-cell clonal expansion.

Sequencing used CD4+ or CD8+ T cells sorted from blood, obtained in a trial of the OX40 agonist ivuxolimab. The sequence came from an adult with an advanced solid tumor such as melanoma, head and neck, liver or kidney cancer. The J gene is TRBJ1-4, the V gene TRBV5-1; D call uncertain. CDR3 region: CASSLAPDEKLFF. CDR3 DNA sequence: TGCGCCAGCAGCTTGGCCCCTGATGAAAAACTGTTTTTT.